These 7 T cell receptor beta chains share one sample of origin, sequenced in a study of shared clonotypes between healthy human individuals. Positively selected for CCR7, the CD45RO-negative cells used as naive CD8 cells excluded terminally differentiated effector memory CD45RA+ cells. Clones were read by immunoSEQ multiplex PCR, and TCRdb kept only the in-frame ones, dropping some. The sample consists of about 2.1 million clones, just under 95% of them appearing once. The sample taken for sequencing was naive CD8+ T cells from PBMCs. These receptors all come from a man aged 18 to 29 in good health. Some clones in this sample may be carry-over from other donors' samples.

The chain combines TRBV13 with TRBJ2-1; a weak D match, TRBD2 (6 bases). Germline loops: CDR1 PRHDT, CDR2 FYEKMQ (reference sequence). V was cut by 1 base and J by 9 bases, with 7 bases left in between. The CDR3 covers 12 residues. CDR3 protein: CASSLAGGEQFF. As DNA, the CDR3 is TGTGCCAGCAGCTTAGCCGGGGGTGAGCAGTTCTTC.

The CDR3 bases are TGCGCCAGCAGCCAAGGGGGTACAATGTACCAAGAGACCCAGTACTTC. Translation gives CASSQGGTMYQETQYF. V is TRBV4-1 and J is TRBJ2-5, with D uncertain. Germline CDR1 and CDR2: MGHRA and YSYEKL. This CDR3 spans 16 amino acids. The V end lost 1 base, the J end lost 0 bases, and 12 bases lay between the germline ends.

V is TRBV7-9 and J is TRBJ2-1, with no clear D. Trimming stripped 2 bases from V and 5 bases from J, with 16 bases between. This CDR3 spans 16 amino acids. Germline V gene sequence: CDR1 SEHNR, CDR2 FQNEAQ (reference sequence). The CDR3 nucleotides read TGTGCCAGCAGCTTATTCTGGAGTTCCCCTGACAATGAGCAGTTCTTC. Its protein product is CASSLFWSSPDNEQFF.

This chain's CDR3 is CASSPAVSGRFYNEQFF. For the CDR3, the DNA is TGCGCCAGCAGCCCGGCCGTGAGCGGGAGGTTCTACAATGAGCAGTTCTTC. This chain joins TRBV5-1 and TRBJ2-1; 9 bases line up with TRBD2. Germline assignment: CDR1 SGHRS and CDR2 YFSETQ. The CDR3 loop spans 17 amino acids. The trim removed 4 bases at V and 3 bases at J, leaving 11 bases unmatched.

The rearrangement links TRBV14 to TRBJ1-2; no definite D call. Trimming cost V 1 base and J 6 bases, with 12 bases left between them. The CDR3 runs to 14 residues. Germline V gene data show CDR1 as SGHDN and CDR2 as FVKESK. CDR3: CASSQGATKNGYTF. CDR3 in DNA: TGTGCCAGCAGCCAAGGAGCAACGAAAAATGGCTACACCTTC.

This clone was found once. CDR3 sequence reads: CASSQARTGVVFF. The CDR3 nucleotides read TGTGCCAGCAGCCAAGCTAGGACAGGGGTGGTGTTTTTT. This chain uses TRBV4-2 with TRBJ2-2; 9 positions agree with TRBD1. The CDR3 has 13 residues. The ends lost 1 base at V and 15 bases at J; junction bases unmatched: 6. The germline V gene encodes CDR1 LGHNA and CDR2 YNFKEQ.

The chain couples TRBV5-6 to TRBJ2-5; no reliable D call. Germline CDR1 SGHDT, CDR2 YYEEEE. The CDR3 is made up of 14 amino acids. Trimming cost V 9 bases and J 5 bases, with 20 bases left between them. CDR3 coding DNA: TGTGCCACCGAAGGGCCTGAACAAGGCGAGACCCAGTACTTC. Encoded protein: CATEGPEQGETQYF. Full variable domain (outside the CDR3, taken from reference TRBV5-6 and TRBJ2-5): DAGVTQSPTHLIKTRGQQVTLRCSPKSGHDTVSWYQQALGQGPQFIFQYYEEEERQRGNFPDRFSGHQFPNYSSELNVNALLLGDSALYLCATEGPEQGETQYFGPGTRLLVL.